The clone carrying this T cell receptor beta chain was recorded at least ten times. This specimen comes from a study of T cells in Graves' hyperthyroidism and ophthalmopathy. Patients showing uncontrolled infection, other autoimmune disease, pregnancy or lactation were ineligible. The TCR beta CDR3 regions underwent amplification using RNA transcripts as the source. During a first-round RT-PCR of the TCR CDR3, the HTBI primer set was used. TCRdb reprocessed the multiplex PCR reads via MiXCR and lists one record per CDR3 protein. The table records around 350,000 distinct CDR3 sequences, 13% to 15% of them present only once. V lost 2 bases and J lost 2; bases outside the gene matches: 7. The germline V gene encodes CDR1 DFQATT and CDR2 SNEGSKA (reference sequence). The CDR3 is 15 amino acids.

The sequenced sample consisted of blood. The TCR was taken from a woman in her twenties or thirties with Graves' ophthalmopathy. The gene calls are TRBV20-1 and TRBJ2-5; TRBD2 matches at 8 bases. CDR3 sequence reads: CSARSKRGRQETQYF. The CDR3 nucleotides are TGCAGTGCTAGATCGAAGCGGGGGCGACAAGAGACCCAGTACTTC.